One and the same sample provided the 26 T cell receptor beta chains below, sequenced in a study of cytotoxic CD8 clonotypes in ibrutinib-treated CLL. Clones were read by immunoSEQ multiplex PCR, and TCRdb kept only the in-frame ones, dropping some. In the table there are around 250,000 clones, around three quarters of which are singletons. The source material was PBMCs, sampled after 24 months of ibrutinib treatment. The receptors here all came from a human donor with chronic lymphocytic leukemia.

The rearrangement uses TRBV5-1 and TRBJ2-3, with D perhaps matching TRBD2 (5 bases). Trimming took 1 base from V and 3 from J, leaving 12 bases between them. Per germline, CDR1 SGHRS and CDR2 YFSETQ. The CDR3 spans 15 residues. The CDR3 here is CASSLFIGGTDTQYF. The DNA for the CDR3 is TGCGCCAGCAGCTTGTTTATCGGAGGTACAGATACGCAGTATTTT.

This chain links TRBV7-2 with TRBJ2-2; unclear D gene. V lost 4 bases, J lost 5 bases, and 2 bases lay in between. CDR1 and CDR2 (germline): SGHTA, FQGNSA. The CDR3 has 11 residues. The DNA of the CDR3 is TGTGCCAGCAGCTGGACCGGGGAGCTGTTTTTT. Protein: CASSWTGELFF.

The chain is built from TRBV9 and TRBJ2-7; D possibly corresponds to TRBD1 (6 bases). Germline V gene sequence: CDR1 SGDLS, CDR2 YYNGEE. The CDR3 is made up of 13 amino acids. The V end was cut by 2 bases, the J end by 3 bases, with 9 bases between. CDR3 region: CASSVEGDYEQYF. As DNA, the CDR3 is TGTGCCAGCAGCGTTGAGGGGGACTACGAGCAGTACTTC.

This clone was counted a few times. The V and J genes are TRBV4-3 and TRBJ1-3, with D unresolved. The germline V gene has CDR1 LGHNA and CDR2 YSLEER. The V end was cut by 4 bases, the J end by 0 bases, with 13 bases between. The CDR3 has 16 residues. The CDR3 loop reads CASSLDWTGSGNTIYF. DNA of the CDR3: TGCGCCAGCAGCCTGGACTGGACTGGCTCTGGAAACACCATATATTTT.

V is TRBV11-2 and J is TRBJ2-5; D not certain. Germline CDR1 and CDR2: SGHAT and FQNNGV. The CDR3 length is 15 residues. Trimming took 1 base from V and 5 from J, leaving 14 bases between them. The CDR3, as DNA: TGTGCCAGCAGCTTAGGCAGGCCTATGAGGGAGACCCAGTACTTC. Translation gives CASSLGRPMRETQYF. Full variable domain (outside the CDR3, taken from reference TRBV11-2 and TRBJ2-5): EAGVAQSPRYKIIEKRQSVAFWCNPISGHATLYWYQQILGQGPKLLIQFQNNGVVDDSQLPKDRFSAERLKGVDSTLKIQPAKLEDSAVYLCASSLGRPMRETQYFGPGTRLLVL.

This clone was seen a single time. At one end, the junction sequence differs from germline, possibly due to a read error. V usage is TRBV20-1 and J usage is TRBJ2-3; D not certain. The germline gives CDR1 DFQATT, CDR2 SNEGSKA (reference sequence). The CDR3 totals 11 residues. The CDR3, as DNA: TGCAGGGCTAAGAGTACAGATACGCAGTATTTT. This codes for CRAKSTDTQYF.

This chain links TRBV28 with TRBJ1-2; possible D gene TRBD1, 5 bases. The CDR3 consists of 14 residues. Germline loops: CDR1 MDHEN, CDR2 SYDVKM. V lost 8 bases and J 5 bases, leaving 18 bases between the germline ends. The CDR3 sequence: CASYVAGRAYGYTF. The CDR3 DNA reads TGTGCCAGCTATGTTGCGGGACGGGCGTATGGCTACACCTTC.

The V gene is TRBV7-9, the J gene TRBJ2-2; no clear D. The V gene's germline CDR1 is SEHNR and CDR2 FQNEAQ (reference sequence). V shed 5 bases and J shed 8 bases, with 18 bases lying between them. This CDR3 contains 15 residues. CDR3 sequence reads: CASSARTSSGGELFF. CDR3 bases: TGTGCCAGCAGCGCTAGGACGTCGTCTGGGGGGGAGCTGTTTTTT.

The chain combines TRBV19 with TRBJ2-1; 14 bases line up with TRBD2. CDR1 LNHDA and CDR2 SQIVND come from the germline V gene (reference sequence). CDR3 length: 16 amino acids. The V segment lost 7 bases and the J segment 9 bases; nucleotides outside the gene matches: 11. The CDR3 loop is CASIPGTSGSAGEQFF. The CDR3 coding sequence is TGTGCCAGTATCCCGGGGACTAGCGGGAGCGCGGGTGAGCAGTTCTTC.

The count of this clone is one. The genes are TRBV29-1 and TRBJ2-3; unclear D gene. The V end lost 8 bases, the J end lost 6 bases, and 21 bases lay between the germline ends. Per germline, CDR1 SQVTM and CDR2 ANQGSEA. The CDR3 is 14 residues long. CDR3 DNA: TGCAGCTACTTTCGGAGCGCGGAGTTTGATACGCAGTATTTT. Translated, it gives CSYFRSAEFDTQYF.

The V call is TRBV6-6, the J call TRBJ1-1, with 8 bases matching TRBD1. After removal of 5 bases from V and 11 bases from J, the junction contained 10 bases not matched to a gene. The CDR3 runs to 13 residues. CDR1 is MNHNY, CDR2 SVGAGI, per germline (reference sequence). The CDR3 loop reads CASSTGQGPFAFF. The CDR3 region has the DNA TGTGCCAGCAGTACAGGACAGGGTCCGTTCGCTTTCTTT.

This rearrangement joins TRBV5-1 to TRBJ2-5; unclear D gene. The CDR3 contains 14 residues. Between the trimmed V and J ends, which lost 0 bases and 3 bases, there was a span of 9 bases. Germline values: CDR1 SGHRS, CDR2 YFSETQ. CDR3 loop: CASSLVLVEETQYF. The CDR3 nucleotides are TGCGCCAGCAGCTTGGTGTTAGTAGAAGAGACCCAGTACTTC.

This chain connects TRBV25-1 to TRBJ2-1, with D possibly called TRBD1 or TRBD2 (5 bases each). Germline lookup yields CDR1 MGHDK and CDR2 SYGVNS. This CDR3 has 12 amino acids. V gave up 4 bases and J gave up 8 bases, with 9 bases separating them. CDR3 sequence (DNA): TGTGCCAGCAGTGCTGTGGGGGATGAGCAGTTCTTC. It encodes CASSAVGDEQFF.

The chain uses TRBV5-1 and TRBJ2-5; D is possibly TRBD2 (7 bases). The CDR3 runs 14 residues. V dropped 2 bases and J dropped 1 base, with 9 bases sitting between them. From germline, CDR1 is SGHRS and CDR2 YFSETQ. The CDR3 loop is CASSFGGPQETQYF. The CDR3 DNA reads as TGCGCCAGCAGCTTCGGGGGGCCCCAAGAGACCCAGTACTTC.

This clone was seen a handful of times. The V and J genes are TRBV5-4 and TRBJ2-3; 8 bases fit TRBD2. The CDR3 length is 15 residues. Germline V gene sequence: CDR1 SGHNT, CDR2 YYREEE (reference sequence). V shed 3 bases, J shed 6 bases, and the junction held 9 bases outside the gene matches. The CDR3 loop is CASSSTGTRGDTQYF. Written as DNA, the CDR3 is TGTGCCAGCAGCTCCACCGGGACTAGGGGGGATACGCAGTATTTT.

The J gene is TRBJ2-3, the V gene TRBV18, with TRBD2 matching 10 bases. CDR1 KGHSH and CDR2 LQKENI come from the germline V gene. The CDR3 is 18 residues long. Trimming removed 0 bases from V and 0 bases from J; junction bases left unmatched: 6. The CDR3 nucleotides are TGTGCCAGCTCACCACCTAGCGGGAGGTTTCCTAGCACAGATACGCAGTATTTT. It yields the protein CASSPPSGRFPSTDTQYF.

The J gene is TRBJ2-5, the V gene TRBV2, with a tentative D call TRBD1 (6 bases). This CDR3 comprises 12 residues. The V end lost 11 bases, the J end lost 2 bases, and 12 bases lay between the germline ends. Looked up from germline, CDR1 is SNHLY and CDR2 is FYNNEI. CDR3 amino acids: CAFRGIQETQYF. Written as DNA, the CDR3 is TGTGCCTTTAGGGGGATTCAAGAGACCCAGTACTTC.

This clone was observed once. The chain joins TRBV7-2 to TRBJ1-5; D ambiguous. V was trimmed by 6 bases and J by 1 base, leaving 16 bases between them. Germline V lookup: CDR1 SGHTA, CDR2 FQGNSA. The length of the CDR3 is 16 residues. The CDR3 DNA sequence: TGTGCCAGCAGAGCCCCGGGGAGTCAAAGCAATCAGCCCCAGCATTTT. The encoded protein is CASRAPGSQSNQPQHF. The whole variable domain, filled in from reference TRBV7-2 and TRBJ1-5, reads GAGVSQSPSNKVTEKGKDVELRCDPISGHTALYWYRQSLGQGLEFLIYFQGNSAPDKSGLPSDRFSAERTGGSVSTLTIQRTQQEDSAVYLCASRAPGSQSNQPQHFGDGTRLSIL.

This rearrangement joins TRBV5-5 to TRBJ2-1; D uncertain. The CDR3 length is 13 residues. V lost 0 bases, J lost 3 bases, and 4 bases lay in between. The germline V gene encodes CDR1 SGHKS and CDR2 YYEKEE (reference sequence). For the CDR3, the DNA is TGTGCCAGCAGCTTGGCCAACTACAATGAGCAGTTCTTC. Encoded protein: CASSLANYNEQFF.

This clone was seen a single time. The chain uses TRBV9 and TRBJ2-5, with D perhaps TRBD2 (6 bases). Between the trimmed V and J ends, which lost 3 bases and 2 bases, there was a span of 8 bases. Germline V gene sequence: CDR1 SGDLS, CDR2 YYNGEE. CDR3 size: 13 residues. CDR3 amino acids: CASSGGAQETQYF. CDR3 nucleotide sequence: TGTGCCAGCAGCGGCGGGGCTCAAGAGACCCAGTACTTC.

The chain recombines TRBV9 with TRBJ2-7; 8 nucleotides align to TRBD2. Germline V gene sequence: CDR1 SGDLS, CDR2 YYNGEE. The CDR3 loop spans 16 amino acids. Trimming removed 3 bases from V and 6 bases from J; junction bases left unmatched: 14. CDR3 amino acids: CASSGDIGLATSEQYF. CDR3 sequence (DNA): TGTGCCAGCAGCGGGGACATCGGACTAGCAACTAGCGAGCAGTACTTC.

The chain carries TRBV20-1 and TRBJ1-1; unclear D gene. This CDR3 is 11 amino acids long. CDR1 DFQATT and CDR2 SNEGSKA come from the germline V gene (reference sequence). V was shortened by 4 bases and J by 6 bases, with 9 bases between the two germline ends. The CDR3 loop is CSAITGPEAFF. CDR3 nucleotides: TGCAGTGCTATAACCGGACCTGAAGCTTTCTTT.

This clone came up a few times. The chain combines TRBV9 with TRBJ2-3; 7 positions agree with TRBD2. The V gene end was trimmed by 2 bases and the J gene end by 2 bases; junction bases not matched to a gene: 2. Germline CDR1 is SGDLS and CDR2 is YYNGEE. The CDR3 is made up of 14 amino acids. The CDR3 DNA reads as TGTGCCAGCAGCGTTCTAGCGGACACAGATACGCAGTATTTT. It encodes CASSVLADTDTQYF. Using reference TRBV9 and TRBJ2-3 for the parts outside the CDR3, the full variable domain is DSGVTQTPKHLITATGQRVTLRCSPRSGDLSVYWYQQSLDQGLQFLIQYYNGEERAKGNILERFSAQQFPDLHSELNLSSLELGDSALYFCASSVLADTDTQYFGPGTRLTVL.

This chain links TRBV28 with TRBJ1-5; D is uncertain. The V end lost 6 bases, the J end lost 2 bases, and 14 bases lay between the germline ends. Germline V gene lookup returns CDR1 MDHEN and CDR2 SYDVKM. This CDR3 has 15 residues. The CDR3 nucleotides read TGTGCCAGCAGCCGGACCCGCGTCCGCAATCAGCCCCAGCATTTT. Encoded protein: CASSRTRVRNQPQHF. Together with reference TRBV28 and TRBJ1-5, the CDR3 gives the full variable domain: DVKVTQSSRYLVKRTGEKVFLECVQDMDHENMFWYRQDPGLGLRLIYFSYDVKMKEKGDIPEGYSVSREKKERFSLILESASTNQTSMYLCASSRTRVRNQPQHFGDGTRLSIL.

This chain joins TRBV19 and TRBJ2-3, with D possibly being TRBD2 (6 bases). The CDR3 runs 15 residues. CDR1 LNHDA and CDR2 SQIVND come from the germline V gene (reference sequence). The V end lost 1 base, the J end lost 5 bases, and 13 bases lay between the germline ends. The CDR3 nucleotides are TGTGCCAGTAGTATAGGAGGAGGGATCATAGATACGCAGTATTTT. Protein: CASSIGGGIIDTQYF.

This clone has only one observation. The chain links TRBV27 to TRBJ2-6, with D possibly being TRBD1 (6 bases). Trimming removed 8 bases at V and 0 bases at J, with 20 bases between. This CDR3 region has 18 residues. CDR1 and CDR2 from the germline V gene are MNHEY and SMNVEV (reference sequence). CDR3 in DNA: TGTGCCAGCGTCCAGCGGTGGACAGCTCTCTCTGGGGCCAACGTCCTGACTTTC. Translating gives CASVQRWTALSGANVLTF.